The T cell receptor (beta chain) under discussion was sequenced for a study of CD8 T cells in ankylosing spondylitis. The CDR3 has 14 amino acids. Germline V gene sequence: CDR1 LGHDT, CDR2 YNNKEL (reference sequence). With 4 bases removed from V and 4 bases from J, the gap between germline ends came to 11 bases. Study observations and caveats: Blood from ankylosing spondylitis patients appeared to carry a characteristic roughly eight-variant TCR beta motif. In ankylosing spondylitis patients, matched synovial fluid reportedly showed significant enrichment of disease-linked clones. Those disease-linked clones were CD8+; they were also relatively rare in peripheral blood.

Preparation of TCR beta libraries was done by quantitative 5'-RACE with molecular barcodes. TCRdb re-called the 5' RACE reads through MiXCR, storing one row per CDR3 protein. This sample carries fewer than 80,000 distinct CDR3 sequences, under 5.5% of them seen once, and the ten largest clones take 2.2%. Ten or more counts support this clonotype. Antigen: not known. The TCR sequence derives from a male donor with ankylosing spondylitis or in good health (not recorded which). Sequencing was done on a sample of blood, either unsorted or a sorted T cell fraction (not recorded which). The V and J genes are TRBV3-1 and TRBJ1-5, with D unresolved. The CDR3 DNA is TGTGCCAGCAGCCGCGGACGCCAGAATCAGCCCCAGCATTTT. Translating gives CASSRGRQNQPQHF.